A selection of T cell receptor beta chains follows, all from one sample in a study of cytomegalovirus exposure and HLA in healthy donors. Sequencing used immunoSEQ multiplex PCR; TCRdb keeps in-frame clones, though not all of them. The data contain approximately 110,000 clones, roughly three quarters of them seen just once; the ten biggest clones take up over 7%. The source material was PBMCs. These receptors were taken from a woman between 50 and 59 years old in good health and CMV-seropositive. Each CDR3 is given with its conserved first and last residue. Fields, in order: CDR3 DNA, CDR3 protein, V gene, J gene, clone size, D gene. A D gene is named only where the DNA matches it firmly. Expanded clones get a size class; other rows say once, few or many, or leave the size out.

TGTGCCAGCAGCATTCCACGGGGGGGGACCTACAATGAGCAGTTCTTC,CASSIPRGGTYNEQFF,TRBV13,TRBJ2-1,NA,TRBD2
TGTGCCAGCAGCTGGGACAGATCGAACACTGAAGCTTTCTTT,CASSWDRSNTEAFF,TRBV7-2,TRBJ1-1,NA,TRBD1
TGTGCCAGCAGTGAGAGTCGACTCTCCTACGAGCAGTACTTC,CASSESRLSYEQYF,TRBV2,TRBJ2-7,NA,NA
TGTGCCAGCAGTGCCCGACAGGGCCCTCAAGAGACCCAGTACTTC,CASSARQGPQETQYF,TRBV2,TRBJ2-5,few,TRBD1
TGCGCCAGCAGCTTGGGACAGGGGTCTTCCTACGAGCAGTACTTC,CASSLGQGSSYEQYF,TRBV5-1,TRBJ2-7,NA,TRBD1
TGTGCCAGCAGCTTAGAGGCAGGCGTAAGCAATCAGCCCCAGCATTTT,CASSLEAGVSNQPQHF,TRBV7-9,TRBJ1-5,NA,NA
TGTGCCAGCAGCAAACAGGGGGACACTGAAGCTTTCTTT,CASSKQGDTEAFF,TRBV7-2,TRBJ1-1,NA,TRBD1
TGTGCCAGTAGTATAACCGGGACAGGCTTCACCCAGTACTTC,CASSITGTGFTQYF,TRBV19,TRBJ2-5,NA,TRBD1
TGTGCCAGCAGGCGACAGGGGGCGCGGACTGAAGCTTTCTTT,CASRRQGARTEAFF,TRBV27,TRBJ1-1,NA,TRBD1
TGTGCCAGCTCACCACAGAGAGAGAACACTGAAGCTTTCTTT,CASSPQRENTEAFF,TRBV18,TRBJ1-1,few,NA
TGTGCCAGCAGCTTAAATTCTGGACCCCAGGGGGAGCAGTTCTTC,CASSLNSGPQGEQFF,TRBV11-2,TRBJ2-1,NA,NA
TGCAGCGTTGGACAGGGGGCGGGTGAAAAACTGTTTTTT,CSVGQGAGEKLFF,TRBV29-1,TRBJ1-4,NA,TRBD1
TGTGCCAGCAGCTTACGACCGGGACTAGCGCCCACAGATACGCAGTATTTT,CASSLRPGLAPTDTQYF,TRBV7-3,TRBJ2-3,NA,TRBD2
TGTGCCAGCAGCTCCCATCGGACAGTAATTAATGAAAAACTGTTTTTT,CASSSHRTVINEKLFF,TRBV7-9,TRBJ1-4,NA,NA
TGTGCCAGCTCCCTCACTCCGGACGGCGGGGTCACTGAAGCTTTCTTT,CASSLTPDGGVTEAFF,TRBV18,TRBJ1-1,once,NA
TGTGCCAGCAGCTTGGCAACTAACTCCTACAATGAGCAGTTCTTC,CASSLATNSYNEQFF,TRBV5-4,TRBJ2-1,NA,NA
TGTGCCAGTCAAATCTACGGGGAGCTGTTTTTT,CASQIYGELFF,TRBV19,TRBJ2-2,NA,NA
TGCAGTGCCGGAGGCAGAAATGAGCAGTTCTTC,CSAGGRNEQFF,TRBV20-1,TRBJ2-1,NA,NA
TGTGCCACCAGCAGAGTCGGACAGCTTAACTATGGCTACACCTTC,CATSRVGQLNYGYTF,TRBV15,TRBJ1-2,NA,NA
TGTGCCAGCTCACCAAACAGGGAAAGTGGAAACACCATATATTTT,CASSPNRESGNTIYF,TRBV18,TRBJ1-3,NA,NA
TGTGCCAGCAGCCCATACAGGGAAGGCCACGAGCAGTACTTC,CASSPYREGHEQYF,TRBV7-2,TRBJ2-7,few,NA
TGCGCCAGTAGCGGGAGGAAGTGGCAAGAGACCCAGTACTTC,CASSGRKWQETQYF,TRBV5-1,TRBJ2-5,NA,TRBD2
TGCGCCAGCAGCTGGTGGAGGGAGACCCAGTACTTC,CASSWWRETQYF,TRBV10-1,TRBJ2-5,NA,NA
TGCGCCAGCAGCCTTGGGACTAGCGGGGGGGCAACAGATACGCAGTATTTT,CASSLGTSGGATDTQYF,TRBV4-3,TRBJ2-3,NA,TRBD2
TGTGCCAGCAGCCGGGGAATGAACAATGAGCAGTTCTTC,CASSRGMNNEQFF,TRBV7-2,TRBJ2-1,NA,NA
TGTGCCAGCAGCTCCGGGGGGGACCAAGAGACCCAGTACTTC,CASSSGGDQETQYF,TRBV11-1,TRBJ2-5,NA,TRBD2
TGTGCCAGCAGCACCTCAAGAGGGACAGCGAACTATGGCTACACCTTC,CASSTSRGTANYGYTF,TRBV21-1,TRBJ1-2,NA,NA
TGTGCCAGCTCAGCGACAGGGTTGGACACTGAAGCTTTCTTT,CASSATGLDTEAFF,TRBV18,TRBJ1-1,NA,TRBD1
TGTGCCAGTCAGGGGGACACCGGGGAGCTGTTTTTT,CASQGDTGELFF,TRBV6-6,TRBJ2-2,NA,TRBD1
TGTGCCATCGGAGGTCCCGGAAACACCATATATTTT,CAIGGPGNTIYF,TRBV14,TRBJ1-3,NA,NA
TGTTCCAGCAGGACGGGACAGGAAAACACTGAAGCTTTCTTT,CSSRTGQENTEAFF,TRBV7-9,TRBJ1-1,NA,TRBD1
TGTGCCAGCAAACTGGGGGCGCGATTCGAGACCCAGTACTTC,CASKLGARFETQYF,TRBV2,TRBJ2-5,NA,NA
TGTGCCTGGTGGGAGGGAAACGGCCTAACCACTAACTATGGCTACACCTTC,CAWWEGNGLTTNYGYTF,TRBV30,TRBJ1-2,few,NA
TGTGCCAGTAGTATCCTCCCGCGCAATGAGCAGTTCTTC,CASSILPRNEQFF,TRBV19,TRBJ2-1,NA,NA
TGTGCCAGCAGTGAGAGACTAGCGGGAGGAGATGAGCAGTACTTC,CASSERLAGGDEQYF,TRBV6-6,TRBJ2-7,NA,TRBD2
TGTGCCAGTAGCCGGGACTCTGGAAACACCATATATTTT,CASSRDSGNTIYF,TRBV19,TRBJ1-3,NA,NA
TGTGCCAGCAGCCGGACAGGGGTTACTGAAGCTTTCTTT,CASSRTGVTEAFF,TRBV6-6,TRBJ1-1,NA,TRBD1
TGTGCCAGCAGTGAACCCGCCATCGGGGGTGAGCAGTTCTTC,CASSEPAIGGEQFF,TRBV25-1,TRBJ2-1,NA,NA
TGTGCCAGCAGTAGGTCCCGGGTCGACGAGCAGTACTTC,CASSRSRVDEQYF,TRBV28,TRBJ2-7,NA,NA
TGTGCCGGCAGACCCCGTGGGGAGGGAAAGATCGGCTACACCTTC,CAGRPRGEGKIGYTF,TRBV27,TRBJ1-2,NA,NA
TGTGCCAGCAGCTTAACCCCCCTCGGGGGGCGAGGAAACACCATATATTTT,CASSLTPLGGRGNTIYF,TRBV7-9,TRBJ1-3,few,NA
TGCGCCAGCAGTCCCCATCGGCAGACTCCTAACTATGGCTACACCTTC,CASSPHRQTPNYGYTF,TRBV4-1,TRBJ1-2,NA,NA
TGTGCCAGCTCACCCTTATTAGCGGTCCAAGAGACCCAGTACTTC,CASSPLLAVQETQYF,TRBV18,TRBJ2-5,NA,NA
TGTGCCAGCAGTGGAGGGAGACAGGGCTACCCTTACACCTTC,CASSGGRQGYPYTF,TRBV6-1,TRBJ1-2,NA,TRBD1
TGTGCCACCTCAGTTACTAGCGGGTCCTCCTACGAGCAGTACTTC,CATSVTSGSSYEQYF,TRBV19,TRBJ2-7,few,TRBD2
TGTGCCAGCAGCCCACTCGACAGGACTAACTATGGCTACACCTTC,CASSPLDRTNYGYTF,TRBV5-4,TRBJ1-2,few,NA
TGTGCCAGCTCACGGGGACAGGCGAACACTGAAGCTTTCTTT,CASSRGQANTEAFF,TRBV18,TRBJ1-1,NA,TRBD1
TGTGCCAGCAGCTCCGGGACAGGCTACGAGCAGTACTTC,CASSSGTGYEQYF,TRBV2,TRBJ2-7,NA,TRBD1
TGTGCCAGCAGTTACTCGACAGGGGATCGGAATGAGCAGTTCTTC,CASSYSTGDRNEQFF,TRBV6-5,TRBJ2-1,NA,TRBD1
TGCGCCAGCAGGCCCACGGGAGGCATGAACACTGAAGCTTTCTTT,CASRPTGGMNTEAFF,TRBV5-1,TRBJ1-1,NA,NA
TGTGCCAGCAGCTTGGGTTTAAACACCGGGGAGCTGTTTTTT,CASSLGLNTGELFF,TRBV5-4,TRBJ2-2,NA,NA
TGTGCCAGTAGTATAGATGCGGGGGCTGTCACTAAAGCTTTCTTT,CASSIDAGAVTKAFF,TRBV19,TRBJ1-1,NA,NA
TGTGCTAGTGGACTCGGGACAGTTCAAGAGACCCAGTACTTC,CASGLGTVQETQYF,TRBV12-5,TRBJ2-5,NA,TRBD1
TGTGCCAGCAGTGAGGAGGACAGGGCGTACTCTGGGGCCAACGGCCTGACTTTC,CASSEEDRAYSGANGLTF,TRBV6-1,TRBJ2-6,NA,TRBD1
TGCGCCAGCAGCCAAGAAGGGACAGGGGACAATGAGCAGTTCTTC,CASSQEGTGDNEQFF,TRBV4-3,TRBJ2-1,NA,TRBD1
TGTGCCAGCAGTTACTCGCGGGAGACCCAGTACTTC,CASSYSRETQYF,TRBV6-5,TRBJ2-5,once,NA
TGTGCCAGCAGCAAACAGGGCCTGAACACTGAAGCTTTCTTT,CASSKQGLNTEAFF,TRBV21-1,TRBJ1-1,NA,NA
TGTGCCAGCACCGAGTTGGGACTCTACGAGCAGTACTTC,CASTELGLYEQYF,TRBV7-9,TRBJ2-7,NA,NA